One and the same sample provided the 10 T cell receptor beta chains below, sequenced in a study of T cell responses to AZD1222 COVID-19 vaccine. Clones were sequenced by immunoSEQ multiplex PCR, and TCRdb holds only the in-frame ones, with some missing. The data show 150,000 to 200,000 clones, 92% seen once. Here the sequenced sample was peripheral blood, taken on day 0 of AZD1222 vaccination. The receptors here all came from an adult in good health.

The chain is built from TRBV30 and TRBJ1-2, with TRBD1 matching 9 bases. This CDR3 is 14 amino acids long. Germline V gives CDR1 GTSNPN, CDR2 SVGIG (reference sequence). J lost 6 bases, V lost 2 bases, and 7 bases had no gene match. The CDR3 DNA sequence: TGTGCCTGGAGTAAGGGGACAGGGACCCATGGCTACACCTTC. Residues: CAWSKGTGTHGYTF. Variable domain in full (rest from reference TRBV30 and TRBJ1-2): SQTIHQWPATLVQPVGSPLSLECTVEGTSNPNLYWYRQAAGRGLQLLFYSVGIGQISSEVPQNLSASRPQDRQFILSSKKLLLSDSGFYLCAWSKGTGTHGYTFGSGTRLTVV.

The V call is TRBV2, the J call TRBJ2-1; 9 nucleotides line up with TRBD2. Germline V CDR1 and CDR2: SNHLY, FYNNEI. The CDR3 runs to 15 residues. V trimming: 6 bases; J trimming: 3 bases; junction bases outside the gene matches: 6. CDR3: CASRPSGVFYNEQFF. CDR3 DNA sequence: TGTGCCAGCAGACCTAGCGGGGTTTTCTACAATGAGCAGTTCTTC.

The chain recombines TRBV5-1 with TRBJ1-1; a weak D match, TRBD1 (5 bases). Between the trimmed V and J ends, which lost 3 bases and 1 base, there was a span of 10 bases. CDR1 and CDR2 from the germline V gene are SGHRS and YFSETQ. The CDR3 covers 14 residues. The CDR3, as DNA: TGCGCCAGCAGCTCGGGACCGGCGAACACTGAAGCTTTCTTT. It yields the protein CASSSGPANTEAFF.

The chain couples TRBV12-3 or TRBV12-4 to TRBJ1-1; D is undetermined. CDR3 length: 11 amino acids. Trimming took 5 bases from V and 10 from J, leaving 11 bases between them. The CDR3: CASSDEYGAFF. CDR3 sequence (DNA): TGTGCCAGCAGTGACGAGTATGGAGCTTTCTTT.

The V and J genes are TRBV30 and TRBJ1-3; D is possibly TRBD1 (5 bases). Germline CDR1 GTSNPN, CDR2 SVGIG (reference sequence). CDR3 length equals 14 residues. Trimming left V 4 bases short and J 1 base short, with 11 bases between. This chain's CDR3 is CAWTRKGSGNTIYF. For the CDR3, the DNA is TGTGCCTGGACTAGGAAGGGGTCTGGAAACACCATATATTTT.

V is TRBV7-2 and J is TRBJ1-5, with D unresolved. Trimming took off 3 bases at V and 0 bases at J, with 6 bases between the two ends. This CDR3 has 14 amino acids. Germline CDR1 reads SGHTA; CDR2 reads FQGNSA. The CDR3 DNA is TGTGCCAGCAGCTTGGGAGTTAGCAATCAGCCCCAGCATTTT. It encodes CASSLGVSNQPQHF.

The gene calls are TRBV4-1 and TRBJ2-7; the match to TRBD2 covers 13 bases. The CDR3 contains 15 residues. CDR1 is MGHRA, CDR2 YSYEKL, per germline. Trimming at V came to 2 bases and at J to 4 bases, leaving 2 bases not matched to a gene. In DNA form, the CDR3 reads TGCGCCAGCAGCCAACCGACTAGCGGGGGGTACGAGCAGTACTTC. The encoded protein is CASSQPTSGGYEQYF.

The V and J genes are TRBV5-8 and TRBJ2-4, with no clear D. The CDR3 spans 14 residues. Deletions cut 2 bases from V and 1 base from J, with 7 bases between. CDR1 and CDR2 (germline): SGHTS, YDEGEE. The DNA for the CDR3 is TGTGCCAGCAGCTTCGGTTCTGCCAAAAACATTCAGTACTTC. It encodes CASSFGSAKNIQYF.

The CDR3 nucleotides read TGTGCCAGCAGTTCAGTGAGGGATTCACCCCTCCACTTT. Protein: CASSSVRDSPLHF. The chain joins TRBV6-5 to TRBJ1-6; the D is unclear. V lost 4 bases, J lost 8 bases, and 9 bases lay in between. CDR1 is MNHEY, CDR2 SVGAGI, per germline. CDR3 length: 13 residues.

There are a few counts of this clone. This chain uses TRBV3-1 (or the pseudogene TRBV3-2) with TRBJ1-2; D remains unclear. V was cut by 1 base and J by 5 bases, with 8 bases left in between. This CDR3 contains 13 residues. CDR1 LGHDT and CDR2 YNNKEL come from the germline V gene (reference sequence). The CDR3 sequence: CASSQALAYGYTF. The DNA for the CDR3 is TGTGCCAGCAGCCAAGCTTTGGCTTATGGCTACACCTTC.